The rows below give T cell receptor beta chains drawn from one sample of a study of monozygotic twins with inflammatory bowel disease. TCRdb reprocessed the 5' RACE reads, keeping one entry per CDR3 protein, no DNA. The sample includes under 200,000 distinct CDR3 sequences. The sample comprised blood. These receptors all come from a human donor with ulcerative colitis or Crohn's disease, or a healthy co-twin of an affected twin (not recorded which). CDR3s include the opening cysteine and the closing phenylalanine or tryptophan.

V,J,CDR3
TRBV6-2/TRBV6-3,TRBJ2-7,CASSFSGGTQPAYEQYF
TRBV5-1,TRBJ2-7,CASSLQTTNPYEQYF
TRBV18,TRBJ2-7,CASSLGLSYEQYF
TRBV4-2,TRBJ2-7,CASSQDRGQGDEQYF
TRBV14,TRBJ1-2,CASSQAGGGYTF
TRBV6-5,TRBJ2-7,CASSYRDSYEQYF
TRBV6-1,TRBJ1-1,CASSSLHEAFF
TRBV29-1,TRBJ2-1,CSVPDRLDEQFF
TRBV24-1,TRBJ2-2,CATSGPVGDRRSRGTGELFF
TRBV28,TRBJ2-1,CASQTSGARNEQFF
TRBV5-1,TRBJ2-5,CASSLVTAQETQYF
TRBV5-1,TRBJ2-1,CASGEDRLVGGNEQFF
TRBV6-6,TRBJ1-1,CASSYSIGIEAFF
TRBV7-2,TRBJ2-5,CASSLAGFQETQYF
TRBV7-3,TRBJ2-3,CASSPSPGTSGRTPDTQYF
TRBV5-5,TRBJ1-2,CASSTGPGPMYGYTF
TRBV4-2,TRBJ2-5,CASSQDLSGETQYF
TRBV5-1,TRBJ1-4,CASSLTGGRGEKLFF
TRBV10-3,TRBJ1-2,CAISESRAAGYGYTF
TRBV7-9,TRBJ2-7,CASRKGQAYEQYF
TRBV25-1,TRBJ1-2,CASSETGTLYGYTF
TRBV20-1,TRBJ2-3,CSGVDVGGSGTDTQYF
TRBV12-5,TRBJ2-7,CASGPPSQGHYEQYF
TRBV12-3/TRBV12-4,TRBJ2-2,CASSLGSGGTGELFF
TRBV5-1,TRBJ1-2,CASGTGDGGYTF
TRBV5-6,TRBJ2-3,CASSLLNTKGADTQYF
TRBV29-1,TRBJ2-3,CSVDFMVADTDTQYF
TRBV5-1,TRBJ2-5,CASSLDRPVETQYF
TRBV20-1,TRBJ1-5,CSARDHSPNQPQHF
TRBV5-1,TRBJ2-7,CASSFIQGSYEQYF
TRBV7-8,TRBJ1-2,CASSLSRTGHYGYTF
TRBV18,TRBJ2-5,CASSPPSRAWETQYF